The T cell receptor beta chain described here comes from a study of cytomegalovirus exposure and HLA in healthy donors. Study-level results: Among immune exposure information, only CMV serostatus was available. The investigators catalogued 164 TCR beta chains as cytomegalovirus-associated.

CDR3 length: 14 residues. Trimming removed 6 bases from V and 3 bases from J; junction bases left unmatched: 5. CDR1 is MNHEY and CDR2 is SMNVEV in the germline V gene (reference sequence). The table lists this clone with a count of one. Its target is unknown. Vbeta (60) and Jbeta (13) primers were used in the PCR. Sequencing was performed with immunoSEQ multiplex PCR; in TCRdb, only in-frame clones are kept and a portion is missing. The sample consists of some 180,000 clones, approximately 81% of them appearing once. The chain is built from TRBV27 and TRBJ2-1, with 7 bases identical to TRBD2. The sequencing input was PBMCs. This sequence was found in a man under 40 in good health and CMV-seropositive. CDR3 nucleotide sequence: TGTGCCAGCAGCCGCGGGGAGGGCTACAATGAGCAGTTCTTC. It specifies CASSRGEGYNEQFF.